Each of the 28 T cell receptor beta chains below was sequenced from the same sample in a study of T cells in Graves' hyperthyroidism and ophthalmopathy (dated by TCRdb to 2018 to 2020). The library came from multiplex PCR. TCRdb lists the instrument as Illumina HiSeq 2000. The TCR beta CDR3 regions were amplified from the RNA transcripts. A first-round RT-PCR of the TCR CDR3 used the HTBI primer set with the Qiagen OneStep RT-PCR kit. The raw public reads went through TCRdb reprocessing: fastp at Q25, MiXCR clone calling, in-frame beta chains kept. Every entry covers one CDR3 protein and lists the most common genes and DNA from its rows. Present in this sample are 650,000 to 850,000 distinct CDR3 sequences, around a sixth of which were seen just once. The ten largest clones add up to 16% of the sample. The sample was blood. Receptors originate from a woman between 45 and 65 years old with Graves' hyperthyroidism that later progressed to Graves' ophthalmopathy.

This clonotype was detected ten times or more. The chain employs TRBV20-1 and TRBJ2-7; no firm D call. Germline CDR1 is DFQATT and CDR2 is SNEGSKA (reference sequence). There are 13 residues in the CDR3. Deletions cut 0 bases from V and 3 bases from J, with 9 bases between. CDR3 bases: TGCAGTGCTAGAGACCAGGATGTCTACGAGCAGTACTTC. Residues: CSARDQDVYEQYF.

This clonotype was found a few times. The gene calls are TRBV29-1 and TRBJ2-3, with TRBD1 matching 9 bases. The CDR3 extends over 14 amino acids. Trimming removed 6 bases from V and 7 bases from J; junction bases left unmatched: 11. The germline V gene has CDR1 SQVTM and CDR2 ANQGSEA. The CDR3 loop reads CSVSAGQGPHTQYF. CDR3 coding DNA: TGCAGCGTCTCCGCGGGACAGGGTCCACATACGCAGTATTTT.

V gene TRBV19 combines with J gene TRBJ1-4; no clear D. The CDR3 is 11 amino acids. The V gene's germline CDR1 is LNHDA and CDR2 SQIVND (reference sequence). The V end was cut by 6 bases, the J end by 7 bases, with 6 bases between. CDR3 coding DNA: TGTGCCAGTAGGAAGGGTGAAAAACTGTTTTTT. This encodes CASRKGEKLFF.

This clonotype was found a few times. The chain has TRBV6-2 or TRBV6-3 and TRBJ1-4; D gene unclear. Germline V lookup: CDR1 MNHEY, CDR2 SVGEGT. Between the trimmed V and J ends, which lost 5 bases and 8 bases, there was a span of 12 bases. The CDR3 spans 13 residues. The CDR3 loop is CASSGRRGEKLFF. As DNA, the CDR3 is TGTGCCAGCAGTGGGCGGCGTGGGGAAAAACTGTTTTTT.

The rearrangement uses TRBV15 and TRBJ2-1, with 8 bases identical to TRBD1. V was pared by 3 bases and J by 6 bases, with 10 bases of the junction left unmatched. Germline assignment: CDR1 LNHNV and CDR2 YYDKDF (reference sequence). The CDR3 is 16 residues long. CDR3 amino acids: CATSRDGTGAGNEQFF. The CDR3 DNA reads TGTGCCACCAGCAGGGACGGGACAGGAGCTGGCAATGAGCAGTTCTTC.

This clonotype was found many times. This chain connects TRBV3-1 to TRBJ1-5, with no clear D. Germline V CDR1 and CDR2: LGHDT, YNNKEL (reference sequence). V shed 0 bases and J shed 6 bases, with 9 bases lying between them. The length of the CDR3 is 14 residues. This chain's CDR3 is CASSQDWEGQPQHF. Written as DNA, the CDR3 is TGTGCCAGCAGCCAAGACTGGGAGGGTCAGCCCCAGCATTTT.

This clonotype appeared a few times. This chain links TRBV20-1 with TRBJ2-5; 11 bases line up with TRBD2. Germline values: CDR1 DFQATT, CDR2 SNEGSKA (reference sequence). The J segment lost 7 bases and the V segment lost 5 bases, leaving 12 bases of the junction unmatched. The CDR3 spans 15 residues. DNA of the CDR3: TGCAGTGCTGCACTACTAGCGGGGGCCGCTGGGACCCAGTACTTC. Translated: CSAALLAGAAGTQYF.

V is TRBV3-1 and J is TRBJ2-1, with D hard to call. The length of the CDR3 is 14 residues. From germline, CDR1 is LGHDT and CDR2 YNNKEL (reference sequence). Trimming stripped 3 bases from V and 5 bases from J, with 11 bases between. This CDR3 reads CASSQVGIDNEQFF. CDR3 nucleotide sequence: TGTGCCAGCAGCCAGGTTGGGATCGACAATGAGCAGTTCTTC.

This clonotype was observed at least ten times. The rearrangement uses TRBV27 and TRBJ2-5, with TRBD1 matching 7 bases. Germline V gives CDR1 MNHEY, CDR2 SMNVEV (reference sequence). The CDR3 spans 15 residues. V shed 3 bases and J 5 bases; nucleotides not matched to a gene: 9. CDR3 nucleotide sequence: TGTGCCAGCAGTTTTGACCGGGACAGCGAGGAGACCCAGTACTTC. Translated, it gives CASSFDRDSEETQYF.

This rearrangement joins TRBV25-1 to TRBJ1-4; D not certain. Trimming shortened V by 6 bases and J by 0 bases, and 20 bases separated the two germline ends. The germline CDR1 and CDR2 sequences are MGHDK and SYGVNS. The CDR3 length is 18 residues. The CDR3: CASREREGRTSTNEKLFF. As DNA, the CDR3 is TGTGCCAGCAGAGAACGAGAGGGTAGAACGTCAACTAATGAAAAACTGTTTTTT.

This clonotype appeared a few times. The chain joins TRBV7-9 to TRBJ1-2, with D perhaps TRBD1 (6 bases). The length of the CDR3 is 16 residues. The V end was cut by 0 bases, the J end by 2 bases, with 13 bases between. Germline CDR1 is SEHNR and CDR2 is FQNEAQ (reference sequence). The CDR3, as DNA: TGTGCCAGCAGCTTAGCATGGGGGCAACCAAACTATGGCTACACCTTC. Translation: CASSLAWGQPNYGYTF.

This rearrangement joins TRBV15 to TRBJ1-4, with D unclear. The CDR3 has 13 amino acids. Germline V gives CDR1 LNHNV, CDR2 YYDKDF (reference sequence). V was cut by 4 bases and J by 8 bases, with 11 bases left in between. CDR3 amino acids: CATSTGVAEKLFF. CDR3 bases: TGTGCCACCAGCACCGGGGTCGCGGAAAAACTGTTTTTT.

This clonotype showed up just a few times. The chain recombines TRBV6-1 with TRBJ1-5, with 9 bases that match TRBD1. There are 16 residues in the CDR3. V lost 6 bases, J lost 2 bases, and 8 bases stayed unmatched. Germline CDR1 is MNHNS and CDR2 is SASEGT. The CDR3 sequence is CASSQDRGVGNQPQHF. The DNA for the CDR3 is TGTGCCAGCAGCCAGGACAGGGGCGTTGGCAATCAGCCCCAGCATTTT.

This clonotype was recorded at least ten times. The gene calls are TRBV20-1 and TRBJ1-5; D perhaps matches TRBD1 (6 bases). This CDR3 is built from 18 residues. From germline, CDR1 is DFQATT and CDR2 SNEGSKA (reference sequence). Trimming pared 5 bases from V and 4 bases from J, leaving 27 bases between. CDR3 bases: TGCAGTGCTGAATCCCCATGGGGGGGGCCGGATCAGAATCAGCCCCAGCATTTT. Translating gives CSAESPWGGPDQNQPQHF.

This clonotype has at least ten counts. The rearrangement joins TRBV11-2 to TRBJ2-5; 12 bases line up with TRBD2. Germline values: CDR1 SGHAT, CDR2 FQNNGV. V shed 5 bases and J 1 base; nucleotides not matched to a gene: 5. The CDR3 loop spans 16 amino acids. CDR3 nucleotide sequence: TGTGCCAGCAGCCGCCGACTAGCGGGGGCCCAAGAGACCCAGTACTTC. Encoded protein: CASSRRLAGAQETQYF.

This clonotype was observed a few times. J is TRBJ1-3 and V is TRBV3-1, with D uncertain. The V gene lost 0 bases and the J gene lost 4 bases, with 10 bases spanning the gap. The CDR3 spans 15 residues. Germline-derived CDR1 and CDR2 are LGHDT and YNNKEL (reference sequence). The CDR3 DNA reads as TGTGCCAGCAGCCAAGATTCGGCACACGGAAACACCATATATTTT. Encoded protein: CASSQDSAHGNTIYF.

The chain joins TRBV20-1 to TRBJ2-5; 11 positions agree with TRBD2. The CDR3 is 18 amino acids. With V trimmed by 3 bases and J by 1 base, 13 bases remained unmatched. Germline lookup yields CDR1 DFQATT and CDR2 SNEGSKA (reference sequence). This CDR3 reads CSASATGTSGISQETQYF. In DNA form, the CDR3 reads TGCAGTGCTAGCGCTACAGGGACTAGCGGAATCTCCCAAGAGACCCAGTACTTC.

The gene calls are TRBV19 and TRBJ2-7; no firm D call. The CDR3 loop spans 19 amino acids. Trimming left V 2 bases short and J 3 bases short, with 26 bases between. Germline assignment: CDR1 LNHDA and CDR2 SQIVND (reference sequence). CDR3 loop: CASSITRDRTTPPHYEQYF. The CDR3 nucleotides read TGTGCCAGTAGTATAACAAGAGACCGTACTACGCCGCCTCACTACGAGCAGTACTTC.

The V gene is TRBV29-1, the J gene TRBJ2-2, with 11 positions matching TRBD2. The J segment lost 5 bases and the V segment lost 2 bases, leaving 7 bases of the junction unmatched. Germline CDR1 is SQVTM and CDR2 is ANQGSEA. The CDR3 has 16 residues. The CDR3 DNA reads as TGCAGCGTTGAATCTAGCGGGGGGAGTTATACCGGGGAGCTGTTTTTT. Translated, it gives CSVESSGGSYTGELFF.

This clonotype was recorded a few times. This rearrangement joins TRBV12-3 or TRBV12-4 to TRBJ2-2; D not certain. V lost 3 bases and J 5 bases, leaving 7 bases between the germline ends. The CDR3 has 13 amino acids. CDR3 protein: CASSFFLTGELFF. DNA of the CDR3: TGTGCCAGCAGTTTTTTCCTAACCGGGGAGCTGTTTTTT.

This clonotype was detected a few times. CDR3 amino acids: CASSLTVGGQGRYEQFF. CDR3 bases: TGTGCCAGCAGCTTAACGGTGGGGGGACAGGGTCGCTATGAGCAGTTCTTC. V usage is TRBV7-9 and J usage is TRBJ2-1; 9 bases match TRBD1. Trimming took 2 bases from V and 8 from J; bases not matched to a gene: 13. Germline values: CDR1 SEHNR, CDR2 FQNEAQ (reference sequence). CDR3 length equals 17 residues.

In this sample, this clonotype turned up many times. This CDR3 reads CASSRHGGSNNEQFF. In nucleotides, the CDR3 is TGTGCCAGCAGCCGTCACGGGGGATCGAACAATGAGCAGTTCTTC. The V call is TRBV11-2, the J call TRBJ2-1, with TRBD2 as a possible D gene (6 bases). Trimming cost V 5 bases and J 5 bases, with 16 bases left between them. This CDR3 is 15 amino acids long. The germline V gene has CDR1 SGHAT and CDR2 FQNNGV.

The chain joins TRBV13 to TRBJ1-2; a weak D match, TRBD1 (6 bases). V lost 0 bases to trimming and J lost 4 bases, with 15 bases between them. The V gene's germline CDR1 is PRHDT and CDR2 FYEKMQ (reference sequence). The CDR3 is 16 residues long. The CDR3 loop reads CASSLGTQGGGYGYTF. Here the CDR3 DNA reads TGTGCCAGCAGCTTAGGGACTCAAGGGGGAGGCTATGGCTACACCTTC.

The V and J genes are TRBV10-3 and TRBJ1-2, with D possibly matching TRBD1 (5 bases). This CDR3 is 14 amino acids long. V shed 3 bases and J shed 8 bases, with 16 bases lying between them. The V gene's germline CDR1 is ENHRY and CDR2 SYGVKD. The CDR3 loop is CAISEPDIPGGYTF. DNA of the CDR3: TGTGCCATCAGTGAACCGGACATCCCGGGCGGCTACACCTTC.

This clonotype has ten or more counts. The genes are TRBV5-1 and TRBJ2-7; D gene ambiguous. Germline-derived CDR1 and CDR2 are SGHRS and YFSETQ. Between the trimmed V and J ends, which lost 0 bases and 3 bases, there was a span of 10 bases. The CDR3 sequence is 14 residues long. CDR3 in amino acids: CASSLAPQDYEQYF. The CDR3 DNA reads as TGCGCCAGCAGCTTGGCCCCTCAGGACTACGAGCAGTACTTC.

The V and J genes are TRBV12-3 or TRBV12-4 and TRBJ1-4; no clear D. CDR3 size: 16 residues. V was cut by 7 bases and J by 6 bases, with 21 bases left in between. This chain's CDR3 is CASTQGTAGPYEKLFF. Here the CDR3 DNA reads TGTGCCAGCACCCAAGGAACGGCTGGGCCCTATGAAAAACTGTTTTTT.

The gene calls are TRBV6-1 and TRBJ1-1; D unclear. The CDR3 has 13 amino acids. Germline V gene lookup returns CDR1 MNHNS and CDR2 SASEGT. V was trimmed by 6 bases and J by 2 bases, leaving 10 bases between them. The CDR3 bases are TGTGCCAGCAGGCGGGGAAAAAACACTGAAGCTTTCTTT. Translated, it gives CASRRGKNTEAFF.

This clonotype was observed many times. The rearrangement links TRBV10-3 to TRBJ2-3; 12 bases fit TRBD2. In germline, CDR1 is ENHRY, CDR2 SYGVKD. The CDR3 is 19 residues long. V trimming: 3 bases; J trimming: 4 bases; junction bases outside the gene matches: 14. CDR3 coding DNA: TGTGCCATCAGTGATCGGACTAGCGGGGAAGTTATCGCGGCAGATACGCAGTATTTT. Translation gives CAISDRTSGEVIAADTQYF.